This TCR beta chain was obtained from a study of CD8+ T cells in alopecia areata. Points from the study as a whole: Higher clonality and more expanded CD8+ clones appeared in lesional than normal scalp. Among the 100 top clones, expanded CD8+ clones, like scalp clonality, were significantly decreased by tofacitinib.

Remarks on this clone: Its antigen is currently unknown.

Sequencing used cDNA as its template, made by extracting RNA and reverse transcribing it. Profiling relied on immunoSEQ multiplex PCR, and the TCRdb table lists in-frame clones only, not all of them. The sample has some 100,000 clones, about 44% seen once. This CDR3 contains 14 residues. Germline V CDR1 and CDR2: LNHDA, SQIVND (reference sequence). With 5 bases removed from V and 0 bases from J, the gap between germline ends came to 10 bases. Treatment meaning: oral pan-JAK inhibitor, 5-10 mg twice daily. The chain carries TRBV19 and TRBJ2-5; D is possibly TRBD2 (5 bases). The specimen comprised CD8+ T cells sorted from blood, sampled at week 24, from a patient treated with tofacitinib. The clonotype comes from a human donor with alopecia areata. For the CDR3, the DNA is TGTGCCAGTAGTCCCATAGCGTACCAAGAGACCCAGTACTTC. Translating it yields CASSPIAYQETQYF.